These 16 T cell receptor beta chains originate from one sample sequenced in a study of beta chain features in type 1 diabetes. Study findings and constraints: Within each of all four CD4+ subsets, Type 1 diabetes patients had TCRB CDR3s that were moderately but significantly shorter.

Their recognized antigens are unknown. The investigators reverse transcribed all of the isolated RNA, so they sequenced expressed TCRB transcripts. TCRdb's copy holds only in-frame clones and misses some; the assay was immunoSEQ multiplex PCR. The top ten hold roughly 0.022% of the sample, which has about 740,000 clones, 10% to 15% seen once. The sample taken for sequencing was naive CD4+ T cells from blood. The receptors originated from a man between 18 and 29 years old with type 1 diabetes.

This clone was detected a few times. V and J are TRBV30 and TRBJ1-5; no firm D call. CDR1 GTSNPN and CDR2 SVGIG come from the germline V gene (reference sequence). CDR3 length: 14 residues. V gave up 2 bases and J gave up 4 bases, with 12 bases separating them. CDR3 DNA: TGTGCCTGGAGTCGGACGGATGAAAATCAGCCCCAGCATTTT. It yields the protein CAWSRTDENQPQHF.

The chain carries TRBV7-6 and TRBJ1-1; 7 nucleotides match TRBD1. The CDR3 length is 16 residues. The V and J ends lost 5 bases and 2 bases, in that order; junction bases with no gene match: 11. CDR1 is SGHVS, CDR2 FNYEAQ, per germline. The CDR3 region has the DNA TGTGCCAGCAGCCCGAACCTACAGGGGCTCAACACTGAAGCTTTCTTT. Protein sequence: CASSPNLQGLNTEAFF.

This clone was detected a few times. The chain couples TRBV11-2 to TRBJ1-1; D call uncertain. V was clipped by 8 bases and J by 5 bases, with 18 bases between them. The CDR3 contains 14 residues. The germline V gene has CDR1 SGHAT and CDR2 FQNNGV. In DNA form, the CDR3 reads TGTGCCAGCCCCGGGCGGTTAGGAGGTACTGAAGCTTTCTTT. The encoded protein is CASPGRLGGTEAFF.

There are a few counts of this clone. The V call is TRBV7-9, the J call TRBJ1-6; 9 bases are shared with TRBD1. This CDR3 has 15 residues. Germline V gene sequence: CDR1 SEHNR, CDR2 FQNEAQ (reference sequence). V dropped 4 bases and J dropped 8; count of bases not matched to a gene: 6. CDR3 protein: CASSYRDRDDSPLHF. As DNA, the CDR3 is TGTGCCAGCAGCTACAGGGACAGGGACGATTCACCCCTCCACTTT. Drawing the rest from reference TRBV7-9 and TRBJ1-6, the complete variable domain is DTGVSQNPRHKITKRGQNVTFRCDPISEHNRLYWYRQTLGQGPEFLTYFQNEAQLEKSRLLSDRFSAERPKGSFSTLEIQRTEQGDSAMYLCASSYRDRDDSPLHFGNGTRLTVT.

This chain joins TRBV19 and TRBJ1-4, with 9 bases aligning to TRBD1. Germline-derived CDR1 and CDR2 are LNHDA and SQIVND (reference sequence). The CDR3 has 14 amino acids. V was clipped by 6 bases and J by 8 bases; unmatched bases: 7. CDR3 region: CASSDLQGAEKLFF. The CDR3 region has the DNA TGTGCCAGTAGCGATCTACAGGGGGCCGAAAAACTGTTTTTT.

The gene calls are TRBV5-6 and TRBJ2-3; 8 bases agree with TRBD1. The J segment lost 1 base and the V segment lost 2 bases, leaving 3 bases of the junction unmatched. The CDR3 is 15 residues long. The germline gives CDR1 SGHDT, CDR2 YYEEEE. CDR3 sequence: CASSLLDRGTDTQYF. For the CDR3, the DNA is TGTGCCAGCAGCTTACTGGACAGGGGCACAGATACGCAGTATTTT. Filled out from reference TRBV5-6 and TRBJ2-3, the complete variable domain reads DAGVTQSPTHLIKTRGQQVTLRCSPKSGHDTVSWYQQALGQGPQFIFQYYEEEERQRGNFPDRFSGHQFPNYSSELNVNALLLGDSALYLCASSLLDRGTDTQYFGPGTRLTVL.

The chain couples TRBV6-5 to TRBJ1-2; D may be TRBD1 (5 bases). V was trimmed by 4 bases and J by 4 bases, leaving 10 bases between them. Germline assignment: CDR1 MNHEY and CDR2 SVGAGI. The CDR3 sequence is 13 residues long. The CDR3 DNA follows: TGTGCCAGCAGTTCAAGGACACCCTATGGCTACACCTTC. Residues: CASSSRTPYGYTF.

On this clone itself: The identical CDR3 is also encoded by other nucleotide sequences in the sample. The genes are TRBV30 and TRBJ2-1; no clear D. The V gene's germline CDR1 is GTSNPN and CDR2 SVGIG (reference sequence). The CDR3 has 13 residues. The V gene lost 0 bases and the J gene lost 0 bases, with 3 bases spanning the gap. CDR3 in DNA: TGTGCCTGGAGTGTGGGCTCCTACAATGAGCAGTTCTTC. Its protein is CAWSVGSYNEQFF.

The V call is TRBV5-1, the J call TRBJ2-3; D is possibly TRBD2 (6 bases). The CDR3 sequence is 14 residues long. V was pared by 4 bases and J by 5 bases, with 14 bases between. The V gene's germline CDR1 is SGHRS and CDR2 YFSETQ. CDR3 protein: CASSLGLYEDTQYF. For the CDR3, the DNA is TGCGCCAGCAGCCTGGGACTCTACGAAGATACGCAGTATTTT.

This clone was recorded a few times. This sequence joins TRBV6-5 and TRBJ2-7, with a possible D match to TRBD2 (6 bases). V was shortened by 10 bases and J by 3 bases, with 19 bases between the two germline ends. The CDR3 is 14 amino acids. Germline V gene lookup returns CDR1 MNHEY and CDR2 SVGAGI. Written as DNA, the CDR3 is TGTGCCACCAACGGGGGAGACGGACTCTACGAGCAGTACTTC. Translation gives CATNGGDGLYEQYF.

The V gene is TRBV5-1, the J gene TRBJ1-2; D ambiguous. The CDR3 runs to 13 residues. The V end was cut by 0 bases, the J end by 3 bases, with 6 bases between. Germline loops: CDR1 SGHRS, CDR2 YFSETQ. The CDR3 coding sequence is TGCGCCAGCAGCTTGGTCCAAGACTATGGCTACACCTTC. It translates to CASSLVQDYGYTF. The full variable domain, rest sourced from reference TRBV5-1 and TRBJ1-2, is KAGVTQTPRYLIKTRGQQVTLSCSPISGHRSVSWYQQTPGQGLQFLFEYFSETQRNKGNFPGRFSGRQFSNSRSEMNVSTLELGDSALYLCASSLVQDYGYTFGSGTRLTVV.

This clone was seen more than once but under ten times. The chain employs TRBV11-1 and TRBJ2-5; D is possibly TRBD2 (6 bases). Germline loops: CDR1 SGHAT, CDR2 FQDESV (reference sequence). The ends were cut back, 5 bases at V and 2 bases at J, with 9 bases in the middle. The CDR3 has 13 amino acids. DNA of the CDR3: TGTGCCAGCAGCCCGGGAGTACAAGAGACCCAGTACTTC. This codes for CASSPGVQETQYF.

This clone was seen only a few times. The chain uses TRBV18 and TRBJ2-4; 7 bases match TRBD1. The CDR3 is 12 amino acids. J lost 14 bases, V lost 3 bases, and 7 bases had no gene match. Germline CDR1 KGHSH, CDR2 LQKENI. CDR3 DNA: TGTGCCAGCTCACCGCAGAGGGACAGAGAGTACTTC. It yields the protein CASSPQRDREYF.

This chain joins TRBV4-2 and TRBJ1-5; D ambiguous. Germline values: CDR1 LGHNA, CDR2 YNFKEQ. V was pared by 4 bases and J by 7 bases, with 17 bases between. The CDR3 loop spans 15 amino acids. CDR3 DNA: TGTGCCAGCAGCCCCCATGAGAAGGGAGACCAGCCCCAGCATTTT. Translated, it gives CASSPHEKGDQPQHF.

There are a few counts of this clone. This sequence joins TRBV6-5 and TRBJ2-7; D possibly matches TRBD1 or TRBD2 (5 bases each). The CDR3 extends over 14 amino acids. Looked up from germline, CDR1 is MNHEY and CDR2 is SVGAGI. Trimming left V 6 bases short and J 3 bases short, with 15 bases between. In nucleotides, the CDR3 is TGTGCCAGCAGGGGCCGGGACGCAGGCTACGAGCAGTACTTC. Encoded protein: CASRGRDAGYEQYF.

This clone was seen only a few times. The CDR3 reads CASSSGTGTGANVLTF. In nucleotides, the CDR3 is TGTGCCAGCAGCAGCGGGACAGGGACTGGGGCCAACGTCCTGACTTTC. The V call is TRBV7-2, the J call TRBJ2-6; TRBD1 aligns across 9 bases. The CDR3 has 16 residues. Germline values: CDR1 SGHTA, CDR2 FQGNSA. Trimming took 5 bases from V and 2 from J; bases not matched to a gene: 4.